These 15 T cell receptor beta chains were sequenced from one sample in a study of shared clonotypes between healthy human individuals. Only in-frame clones appear in the TCRdb table, and some are missing; sequencing was by immunoSEQ multiplex PCR. The profile shows millions of clones, approximately 94% of them singletons. In the naive CD8 group, cells lacked CD45RO and were positively selected for CCR7, so terminally differentiated effector memory CD45RA+ cells were left out. The sample was naive CD8+ T cells from PBMCs. The receptors stem from a man younger than 30 in good health. Some clones in this sample may be carry-over from other donors' samples.

The rearrangement links TRBV4-1 to TRBJ1-5; D is perhaps TRBD1 (6 bases). V dropped 0 bases and J dropped 8 bases, with 14 bases sitting between them. CDR1 and CDR2 (germline): MGHRA, YSYEKL. The CDR3 runs to 15 residues. As DNA, the CDR3 is TGCGCCAGCAGCCAAGAGCAGGGGAATTGGGAGCCCCAGCATTTT. As protein: CASSQEQGNWEPQHF.

The CDR3 DNA follows: TGTGCCAGCAGCCGGATGCAGGACCGCATCGATGGGCAGCTGTTTTTT. This gives the protein CASSRMQDRIDGQLFF. The chain recombines TRBV11-2 with TRBJ2-2; D uncertain. The CDR3 length is 16 residues. Trimming pared 5 bases from V and 12 bases from J, leaving 25 bases between. Germline-derived CDR1 and CDR2 are SGHAT and FQNNGV.

This rearrangement joins TRBV19 to TRBJ1-1; D not certain. V was trimmed by 6 bases and J by 6 bases, leaving 11 bases between them. The CDR3 consists of 12 residues. Germline values: CDR1 LNHDA, CDR2 SQIVND (reference sequence). CDR3 sequence: CASSPFGAEAFF. The DNA for the CDR3 is TGTGCCAGTAGCCCTTTCGGGGCTGAAGCTTTCTTT.

The chain joins TRBV19 to TRBJ1-5, with TRBD1 matching 7 bases. This CDR3 is 14 amino acids long. CDR1 LNHDA and CDR2 SQIVND come from the germline V gene (reference sequence). J lost 5 bases, V lost 9 bases, and 10 bases had no gene match. DNA of the CDR3: TGTGCCAGCCGGAGAGGGGGCCCCGATCAGCCCCAGCATTTT. Residues: CASRRGGPDQPQHF. The whole variable domain, remainder taken from reference TRBV19 and TRBJ1-5, is DGGITQSPKYLFRKEGQNVTLSCEQNLNHDAMYWYRQDPGQGLRLIYYSQIVNDFQKGDIAEGYSVSREKKESFPLTVTSAQKNPTAFYLCASRRGGPDQPQHFGDGTRLSIL.

CDR3 region: CASSLSRGGSSPYEQYF. For the CDR3, the DNA is TGTGCCAGCAGTTTATCTCGCGGGGGGTCGTCCCCGTACGAGCAGTACTTC. The chain uses TRBV27 and TRBJ2-7, with 8 bases identical to TRBD2. V gave up 0 bases and J gave up 4 bases; unmatched junction bases: 11. From germline, CDR1 is MNHEY and CDR2 SMNVEV (reference sequence). The CDR3 extends over 17 amino acids.

The chain combines TRBV28 with TRBJ2-2, with D unresolved. CDR3 size: 12 residues. The germline gives CDR1 MDHEN, CDR2 SYDVKM. Trimming took off 6 bases at V and 6 bases at J, with 8 bases between the two ends. Here the CDR3 reads CASSRSPGELFF. In DNA form, the CDR3 reads TGTGCCAGCAGCCGTAGTCCCGGGGAGCTGTTTTTT.

The V and J genes are TRBV28 and TRBJ2-2; D unresolved. Germline V gene sequence: CDR1 MDHEN, CDR2 SYDVKM. Trimming left V 8 bases short and J 0 bases short, with 13 bases between. This CDR3 spans 15 amino acids. Written as DNA, the CDR3 is TGTGCCAGCTTGCATGGCTTCACGAACACCGGGGAGCTGTTTTTT. Encoded protein: CASLHGFTNTGELFF.

The gene calls are TRBV11-1 and TRBJ2-5, with D hard to call. V lost 0 bases to trimming and J lost 3 bases, with 5 bases between them. There are 13 residues in the CDR3. In germline, CDR1 is SGHAT, CDR2 FQDESV (reference sequence). CDR3 coding DNA: TGTGCCAGCAGCTTAGCAACAGAAGAGACCCAGTACTTC. As protein: CASSLATEETQYF.

The V call is TRBV9, the J call TRBJ2-4, with TRBD2 as a possible D gene (6 bases). Trimming removed 1 base at V and 6 bases at J, with 17 bases between. CDR1 SGDLS and CDR2 YYNGEE come from the germline V gene. CDR3 length equals 16 residues. The CDR3 bases are TGTGCCAGCAGCGTATTTGCCTCCGCGGAGGGAAACATTCAGTACTTC. Translating it yields CASSVFASAEGNIQYF.

The chain joins TRBV7-2 to TRBJ2-7; D gene unclear. The CDR3 runs to 16 residues. Trimming shortened V by 1 base and J by 7 bases, and 20 bases separated the two germline ends. The germline V gene encodes CDR1 SGHTA and CDR2 FQGNSA. In DNA, the CDR3 is TGTGCCAGCAGCTTAGGCGGAGCTAGACCACCTCGGGAGCAGTACTTC. Translation gives CASSLGGARPPREQYF.

This chain links TRBV6-5 with TRBJ2-7, with D possibly being TRBD1 (5 bases). Trimming took off 4 bases at V and 6 bases at J, with 13 bases between the two ends. CDR1 MNHEY and CDR2 SVGAGI come from the germline V gene. This CDR3 is 13 amino acids long. CDR3 protein: CASSSSRGGEQYF. The CDR3 nucleotides read TGTGCCAGCAGTTCCTCTAGGGGCGGCGAGCAGTACTTC.

V is TRBV5-4 and J is TRBJ2-1, with a weak D call TRBD2 (5 bases). The CDR3 has 15 amino acids. Germline V gene data show CDR1 as SGHNT and CDR2 as YYREEE (reference sequence). Trimming removed 1 base at V and 7 bases at J, with 15 bases between. For the CDR3, the DNA is TGTGCCAGCAGCTTGAGTCTAGCCCCCGGTAATGAGCAGTTCTTC. The encoded protein is CASSLSLAPGNEQFF. Supplemented by reference TRBV5-4 and TRBJ2-1, the full variable domain reads ETGVTQSPTHLIKTRGQQVTLRCSSQSGHNTVSWYQQALGQGPQFIFQYYREEENGRGNFPPRFSGLQFPNYSSELNVNALELDDSALYLCASSLSLAPGNEQFFGPGTRLTVL.

The chain employs TRBV27 and TRBJ2-7, with 7 nucleotides matching TRBD2. V trimming: 2 bases; J trimming: 3 bases; junction bases outside the gene matches: 7. There are 15 residues in the CDR3. Germline V CDR1 and CDR2: MNHEY, SMNVEV (reference sequence). This CDR3 is CASSLGGLLLYEQYF. The DNA for the CDR3 is TGTGCCAGCAGTTTAGGGGGACTACTCCTCTACGAGCAGTACTTC.

This clone was counted between two and nine times. The sample carries other DNA sequences with the same CDR3. CDR3 coding DNA: TGTGCCAGCAGCGTAGACGGCAGCTCCTACGAGCAGTACTTC. Amino acid sequence: CASSVDGSSYEQYF. The chain is built from TRBV9 and TRBJ2-7; D remains unclear. The V end was cut by 0 bases, the J end by 0 bases, with 7 bases between. The CDR3 covers 14 residues. CDR1 and CDR2 (germline): SGDLS, YYNGEE.

The genes are TRBV5-1 and TRBJ2-1; 10 bases align to TRBD2. CDR3 length: 18 residues. Germline V gene lookup returns CDR1 SGHRS and CDR2 YFSETQ. Trimming took 0 bases from V and 3 from J; bases not matched to a gene: 9. This CDR3 reads CASSLEPSGSLGYNEQFF. CDR3 nucleotide sequence: TGCGCCAGCAGCTTGGAGCCTAGCGGGAGCCTAGGCTACAATGAGCAGTTCTTC. The complete variable domain, with remaining parts taken from reference TRBV5-1 and TRBJ2-1, reads KAGVTQTPRYLIKTRGQQVTLSCSPISGHRSVSWYQQTPGQGLQFLFEYFSETQRNKGNFPGRFSGRQFSNSRSEMNVSTLELGDSALYLCASSLEPSGSLGYNEQFFGPGTRLTVL.